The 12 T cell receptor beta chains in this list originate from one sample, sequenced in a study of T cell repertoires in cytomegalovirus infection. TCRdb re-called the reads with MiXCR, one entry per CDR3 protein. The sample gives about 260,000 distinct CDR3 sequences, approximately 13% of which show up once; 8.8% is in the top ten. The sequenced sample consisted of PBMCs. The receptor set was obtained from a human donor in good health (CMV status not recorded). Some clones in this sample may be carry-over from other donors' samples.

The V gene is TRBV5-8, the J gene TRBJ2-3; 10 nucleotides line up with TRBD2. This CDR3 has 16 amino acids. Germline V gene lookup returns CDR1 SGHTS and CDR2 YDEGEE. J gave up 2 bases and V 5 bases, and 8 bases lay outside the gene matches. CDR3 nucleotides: TGTGCCAGCAGACCACGACTAGCGGGTTTCACAGATACGCAGTATTTT. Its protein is CASRPRLAGFTDTQYF.

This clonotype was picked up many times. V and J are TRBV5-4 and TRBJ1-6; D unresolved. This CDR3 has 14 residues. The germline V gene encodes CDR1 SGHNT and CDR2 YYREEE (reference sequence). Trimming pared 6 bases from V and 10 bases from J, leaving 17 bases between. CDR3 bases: TGTGCCAGCACCTCTCGGGGAGATGTCTCACCCCTCCACTTT. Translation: CASTSRGDVSPLHF.

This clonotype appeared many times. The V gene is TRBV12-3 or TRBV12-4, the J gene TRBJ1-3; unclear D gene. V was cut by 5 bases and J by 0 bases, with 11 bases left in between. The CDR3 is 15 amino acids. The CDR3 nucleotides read TGTGCCAGCAGTCCCCGACACCTCTCTGGAAACACCATATATTTT. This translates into CASSPRHLSGNTIYF.

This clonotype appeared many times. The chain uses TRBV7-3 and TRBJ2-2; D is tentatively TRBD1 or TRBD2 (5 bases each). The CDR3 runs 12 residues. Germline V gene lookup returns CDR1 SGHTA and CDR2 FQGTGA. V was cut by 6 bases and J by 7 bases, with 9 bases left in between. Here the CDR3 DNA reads TGTGCCAGCAGGCAGGGAGTCGGGGAGCTGTTTTTT. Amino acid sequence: CASRQGVGELFF.

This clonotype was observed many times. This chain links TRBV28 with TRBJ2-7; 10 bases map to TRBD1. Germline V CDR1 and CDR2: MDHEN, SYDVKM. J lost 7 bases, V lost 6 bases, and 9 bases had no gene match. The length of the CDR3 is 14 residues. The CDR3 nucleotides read TGTGCCAGCAGCTCAGACAGGGGGCGCGGTGAGCAGTACTTC. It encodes CASSSDRGRGEQYF.

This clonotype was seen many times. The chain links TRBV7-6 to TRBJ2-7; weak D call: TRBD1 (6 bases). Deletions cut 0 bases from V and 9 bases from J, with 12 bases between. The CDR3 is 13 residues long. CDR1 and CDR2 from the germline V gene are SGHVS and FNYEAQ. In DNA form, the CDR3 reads TGTGCCAGCAGCTTAGCCTACAGGGATGTGCAGTACTTC. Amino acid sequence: CASSLAYRDVQYF.

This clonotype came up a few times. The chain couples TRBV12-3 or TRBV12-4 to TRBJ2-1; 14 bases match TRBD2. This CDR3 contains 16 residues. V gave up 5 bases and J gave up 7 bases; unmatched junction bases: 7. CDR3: CASSVSTSGRVNEQFF. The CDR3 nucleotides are TGTGCCAGCAGTGTCTCGACTAGCGGGAGGGTAAATGAGCAGTTCTTC.

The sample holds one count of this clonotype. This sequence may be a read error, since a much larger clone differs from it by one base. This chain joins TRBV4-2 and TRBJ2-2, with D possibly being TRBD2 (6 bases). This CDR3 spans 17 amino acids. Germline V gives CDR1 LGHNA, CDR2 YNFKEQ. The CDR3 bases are TGTGCCAGCAGCCAAGAACAGAACATTATTGTGTCGGGGGAGCTGGTTTTT. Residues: CASSQEQNIIVSGELVF.

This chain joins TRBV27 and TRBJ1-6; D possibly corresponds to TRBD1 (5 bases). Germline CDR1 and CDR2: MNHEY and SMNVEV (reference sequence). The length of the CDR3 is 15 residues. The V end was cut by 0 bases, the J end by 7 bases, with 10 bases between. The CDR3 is CASSLSGGGNSPLHF. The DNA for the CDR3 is TGTGCCAGCAGTTTATCCGGGGGGGGGAATTCACCCCTCCACTTT.

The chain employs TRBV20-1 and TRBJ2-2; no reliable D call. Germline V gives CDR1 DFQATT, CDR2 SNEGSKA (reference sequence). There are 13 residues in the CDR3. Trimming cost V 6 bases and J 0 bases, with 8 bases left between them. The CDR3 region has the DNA TGCAGTGCCAAAACAGCGAACACCGGGGAGCTGTTTTTT. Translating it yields CSAKTANTGELFF.

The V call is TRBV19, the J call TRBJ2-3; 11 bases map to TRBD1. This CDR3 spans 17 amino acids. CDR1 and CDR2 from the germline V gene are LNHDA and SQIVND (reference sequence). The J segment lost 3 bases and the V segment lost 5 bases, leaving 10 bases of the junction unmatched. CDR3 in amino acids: CASSVRPGTGGTDTQYF. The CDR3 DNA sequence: TGTGCCAGTAGTGTTAGACCCGGGACAGGGGGTACAGATACGCAGTATTTT.

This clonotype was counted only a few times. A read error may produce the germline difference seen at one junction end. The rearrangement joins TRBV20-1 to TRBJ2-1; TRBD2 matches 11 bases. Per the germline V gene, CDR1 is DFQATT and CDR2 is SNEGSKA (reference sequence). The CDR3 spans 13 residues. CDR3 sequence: CSTSGGSYNEQFF. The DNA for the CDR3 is TGCAGTACTAGCGGGGGTTCCTACAATGAGCAGTTCTTC.